Listed below are T cell receptor beta chains from one sample, sequenced in a study of immune heterogeneity within non-small cell lung tumors. TCRdb reprocessed the multiplex PCR reads via MiXCR and lists one record per CDR3 protein. Among about 2,800 distinct CDR3 sequences listed, around 15% were seen once. The sequencing input was lung tumor tissue. All receptors come from a female donor with non-small cell lung cancer. Each CDR3 is given with its conserved first and last residue. The order of the fields is CDR3 DNA, CDR3 protein, V gene, J gene, D gene, clone size. The D gene is left open where the match is weak. The size field is filled for only some rows; it gives once, few, many or a size class.

cdr3_nt: TGTGCCTGGAACCCTACGGGAGGGGACAATGAGCAGTTCTTC
cdr3_aa: CAWNPTGGDNEQFF
v_call: TRBV30
j_call: TRBJ2-1
d_call: TRBD2
clone_size: many

cdr3_nt: TGTGCCAGCATTAACAGGAGCACAGATACGCAGTATTTT
cdr3_aa: CASINRSTDTQYF
v_call: TRBV27
j_call: TRBJ2-3
d_call: NA
clone_size: medium-sized

cdr3_nt: TGTGCTAGCAGCGCAGTACCGGACAGGTACATGGTTGAGCAGTTCTTC
cdr3_aa: CASSAVPDRYMVEQFF
v_call: TRBV9
j_call: TRBJ2-1
d_call: TRBD1
clone_size: NA

cdr3_nt: TGTGCCAGCAGCGTAGTGGGGACAGGGAAAGAGACCCAGTACTTC
cdr3_aa: CASSVVGTGKETQYF
v_call: TRBV9
j_call: TRBJ2-5
d_call: TRBD1
clone_size: many

cdr3_nt: TGTGCCAGCAGCCCCTTGGGTGGCCCGGTAGGGTTTTTT
cdr3_aa: CASSPLGGPVGFF
v_call: TRBV5-5
j_call: TRBJ2-2
d_call: NA
clone_size: many

cdr3_nt: TGTGCCAGCAGTTACCTCCGGGACAGGGACGAGCAGTACTTC
cdr3_aa: CASSYLRDRDEQYF
v_call: TRBV6-6
j_call: TRBJ2-7
d_call: TRBD1
clone_size: large

cdr3_nt: TGTGCCAGCGCCCAGGGCGAAGCCTACGAGCAGTACTTC
cdr3_aa: CASAQGEAYEQYF
v_call: TRBV3-1
j_call: TRBJ2-7
d_call: NA
clone_size: medium-sized

cdr3_nt: TGTGCCAGCAGTGACGGGGGCCTAGGCTACACCTTC
cdr3_aa: CASSDGGLGYTF
v_call: TRBV6-1
j_call: TRBJ1-2
d_call: NA
clone_size: medium-sized

cdr3_nt: TGTGCCACCAGCAGAGATAAATGGTCTGGCTACACCTTC
cdr3_aa: CATSRDKWSGYTF
v_call: TRBV15
j_call: TRBJ1-2
d_call: NA
clone_size: medium-sized

cdr3_nt: TGTGCCATCACGGCCACGGCGGGACTAGCGGGCTACTCCTACAATGAGCAGTTCTTC
cdr3_aa: CAITATAGLAGYSYNEQFF
v_call: TRBV10-3
j_call: TRBJ2-1
d_call: TRBD2
clone_size: medium-sized

cdr3_nt: TGTGCCAGCAGCTCACAGCGGGGCACAGATACGCAGTATTTT
cdr3_aa: CASSSQRGTDTQYF
v_call: TRBV7-3
j_call: TRBJ2-3
d_call: NA
clone_size: medium-sized

cdr3_nt: TGTGCCAGCAGCTCGGACTTCAGCTCCTACGAGCAGTACTTC
cdr3_aa: CASSSDFSSYEQYF
v_call: TRBV7-2
j_call: TRBJ2-7
d_call: NA
clone_size: medium-sized

cdr3_nt: TGTGCCAGCAGTCTGCGACAGGGCGGGAACACTGAAGCTTTCTTT
cdr3_aa: CASSLRQGGNTEAFF
v_call: TRBV12-3/TRBV12-4
j_call: TRBJ1-1
d_call: TRBD1
clone_size: medium-sized

cdr3_nt: TGCGCCAGTGGAGCGACAGGCTTCAACACTGAAGCTTTCTTT
cdr3_aa: CASGATGFNTEAFF
v_call: TRBV5-1
j_call: TRBJ1-1
d_call: NA
clone_size: medium-sized

cdr3_nt: TGTGCCAGCAGCCCAGGGACTAGCGGGGGAAAAGGGACAGATACGCAGTATTTT
cdr3_aa: CASSPGTSGGKGTDTQYF
v_call: TRBV3-1
j_call: TRBJ2-3
d_call: TRBD2
clone_size: NA

cdr3_nt: TGTGCCAGTAGTATACCGGGACAGTATAGCAATCAGCCCCAGCATTTT
cdr3_aa: CASSIPGQYSNQPQHF
v_call: TRBV19
j_call: TRBJ1-5
d_call: TRBD1
clone_size: medium-sized

cdr3_nt: TGTGCCAGCAGCCAAGAAGCCGGGGGGACCTACGAGCAGTACTTC
cdr3_aa: CASSQEAGGTYEQYF
v_call: TRBV3-1
j_call: TRBJ2-7
d_call: TRBD2
clone_size: many

cdr3_nt: TGTGCCAGCAGCTCCCGAGGGTCTAGCGGGTTGGGAGAGACCCAGTACTTC
cdr3_aa: CASSSRGSSGLGETQYF
v_call: TRBV3-1
j_call: TRBJ2-5
d_call: TRBD2
clone_size: few

cdr3_nt: TGTGCCAGTAGTATCCGGCGGGAAGGAGTGACTGAAGCTTTCTTT
cdr3_aa: CASSIRREGVTEAFF
v_call: TRBV19
j_call: TRBJ1-1
d_call: NA
clone_size: NA

cdr3_nt: TGTGCCAGCAGTTACACCGGGACTTCCACAGATACGCAGTATTTT
cdr3_aa: CASSYTGTSTDTQYF
v_call: TRBV6-9
j_call: TRBJ2-3
d_call: NA
clone_size: NA